A single sample is the source of the 27 T cell receptor beta chains below, sequenced in a study of CXCR3-negative and CXCR3-positive naive CD8 T cells. The libraries of TRB cDNA were constructed through 5' RACE using UMI labels. TCRdb reprocessed the 5' RACE reads and reports one entry per CDR3 protein, with no DNA. The sample has over 100,000 distinct CDR3 sequences; the top ten hold around 0.27%. Sequencing was carried out using naive CXCR3- CD8+ T cells from blood. The subset is: CD45RO-CCR7+CD27+CD95- naive CD8+ T cells lacking CXCR3 (TNR3-). All receptors derive from a human donor in good health. Some clones in this sample may be carry-over from other donors' samples.

V and J are TRBV7-3 and TRBJ2-1; without DNA, the TCRdb call of TRBD2 cannot be checked. This CDR3 is 18 amino acids long. Per the germline V gene, CDR1 is SGHTA and CDR2 is FQGTGA. This CDR3 reads CASSAWGSGPGSYNEQFF.

The V and J genes are TRBV14 and TRBJ2-7; with no DNA, the TCRdb D assignment of TRBD1 cannot be verified. The CDR3 is made up of 18 amino acids. The germline CDR1 and CDR2 sequences are SGHDN and FVKESK. This CDR3 reads CASSQDLGTGSGAYEQYF.

The rearrangement joins TRBV7-3 to TRBJ2-3; the TRBD1 assignment by TCRdb is unverifiable without DNA. CDR3 size: 15 residues. Per the germline V gene, CDR1 is SGHTA and CDR2 is FQGTGA. This CDR3 reads CASSLMDISTDTQYF.

This chain connects TRBV29-1 to TRBJ2-7; TCRdb outputs TRBD1, but without DNA this stays unchecked. CDR1 and CDR2 (germline): SQVTM, ANQGSEA. The CDR3 has 13 amino acids. The CDR3 loop is CSVGTGDSYEQYF.

The chain links TRBV5-1 to TRBJ2-7. Per the germline V gene, CDR1 is SGHRS and CDR2 is YFSETQ. The CDR3 has 20 residues. CDR3 in amino acids: CASSFSTFATTGLLSYEQYF.

V and J are TRBV7-2 and TRBJ2-4; checking the TCRdb D call of TRBD2 is not possible without DNA. This CDR3 has 17 amino acids. Per germline, CDR1 SGHTA and CDR2 FQGNSA. The CDR3 protein is CASSLETSGGTLNIQYF.

The V gene is TRBV5-1, the J gene TRBJ2-2; checking the TCRdb D call of TRBD1 is not possible without DNA. The CDR3 consists of 16 residues. The germline V gene encodes CDR1 SGHRS and CDR2 YFSETQ. The CDR3: CASSLASTGRIGELFF.

The V call is TRBV7-2, the J call TRBJ2-1; the TRBD1 assignment by TCRdb is unverifiable without DNA. This CDR3 is built from 15 residues. Germline CDR1 reads SGHTA; CDR2 reads FQGNSA. The CDR3 sequence: CASSYDRGLNNEQFF.

The V and J genes are TRBV13 and TRBJ2-7; as DNA is missing, the TRBD1 call by TCRdb cannot be tested. The germline CDR1 and CDR2 sequences are PRHDT and FYEKMQ (reference sequence). The CDR3 consists of 14 residues. The CDR3 sequence: CASSLGPGSYEQYF.

The rearrangement uses TRBV29-1 and TRBJ2-1; as DNA is missing, the TRBD1 call by TCRdb cannot be tested. In germline, CDR1 is SQVTM, CDR2 ANQGSEA. There are 14 residues in the CDR3. CDR3 in amino acids: CSVEGTGVENEQFF.

The genes are TRBV29-1 and TRBJ2-5; TCRdb names TRBD1, which stays unverified in the absence of DNA. The CDR3 is 15 amino acids. Germline lookup yields CDR1 SQVTM and CDR2 ANQGSEA. This CDR3 is CSVEDGRGRQETQYF. The whole variable domain, remainder taken from reference TRBV29-1 and TRBJ2-5, is SAVISQKPSRDICQRGTSLTIQCQVDSQVTMMFWYRQQPGQSLTLIATANQGSEATYESGFVIDKFPISRPNLTFSTLTVSNMSPEDSSIYLCSVEDGRGRQETQYFGPGTRLLVL.

The chain employs TRBV3-1 and TRBJ1-2; without DNA, the TCRdb call of TRBD1 cannot be checked. The CDR3 is 16 residues long. CDR1 LGHDT and CDR2 YNNKEL come from the germline V gene (reference sequence). CDR3 amino acids: CASSLQRDRVYYGYTF.

This chain uses TRBV4-3 with TRBJ2-7; TCRdb's D call, TRBD1, is unchecked because there is no DNA. The CDR3 has 13 amino acids. CDR1 and CDR2 (germline): LGHNA, YSLEER. This CDR3 is CASSQDRGYEQYF.

V usage is TRBV7-9 and J usage is TRBJ2-5; the TRBD2 assignment by TCRdb is unverifiable without DNA. The V gene's germline CDR1 is SEHNR and CDR2 FQNEAQ (reference sequence). This CDR3 is built from 14 residues. The chain's CDR3 is CASSFGLAKETQYF.

The chain is built from TRBV4-1 and TRBJ2-3. CDR1 and CDR2 (germline): MGHRA, YSYEKL. This CDR3 region has 13 residues. CDR3 in amino acids: CASSQEVVDTQYF.

This CDR3 reads CSAPGTANTEAFF. The rearrangement links TRBV29-1 to TRBJ1-1; TCRdb gives TRBD1 as the D gene, but with no DNA this cannot be confirmed. The CDR3 has 13 residues. Germline V gene sequence: CDR1 SQVTM, CDR2 ANQGSEA.

J is TRBJ1-2 and V is TRBV21-1; lacking DNA, the TRBD1 call made by TCRdb goes unchecked. TRBV21-1 constitutes a pseudogene. The CDR3 is 16 residues long. The chain's CDR3 is CASSKGADRSLDGYTF.

The rearrangement links TRBV29-1 to TRBJ2-7; the TRBD1 assignment by TCRdb is unverifiable without DNA. The CDR3 extends over 12 amino acids. Germline CDR1 and CDR2: SQVTM and ANQGSEA. This chain's CDR3 is CSVEDRAYEQYF.

The rearrangement links TRBV28 to TRBJ1-5; checking the TCRdb D call of TRBD1 is not possible without DNA. Germline V gene lookup returns CDR1 MDHEN and CDR2 SYDVKM. CDR3 length equals 17 residues. The CDR3 reads CASSTPRDAEGNQPQHF.

V usage is TRBV20-1 and J usage is TRBJ2-7; with no DNA, the TCRdb D assignment of TRBD1 cannot be verified. This CDR3 is built from 16 residues. From germline, CDR1 is DFQATT and CDR2 SNEGSKA (reference sequence). The CDR3 sequence is CSARPLPAPGGYEQYF.

This sequence joins TRBV21-1 and TRBJ2-2. TRBV21-1 is classified as a pseudogene. The CDR3 covers 11 residues. CDR3 protein: CASLSTGELLF.

V gene TRBV19 combines with J gene TRBJ1-5. The CDR3 is made up of 12 amino acids. From germline, CDR1 is LNHDA and CDR2 SQIVND (reference sequence). CDR3: CASSIGDQPQHF.

V and J are TRBV29-1 and TRBJ1-1. Per germline, CDR1 SQVTM and CDR2 ANQGSEA. The length of the CDR3 is 12 residues. CDR3 amino acids: CSVDYTNTEAFF.

The chain is built from TRBV5-1 and TRBJ1-1; TCRdb picks TRBD1, but there is no DNA to check that call. The CDR3 is 15 residues long. Germline V lookup: CDR1 SGHRS, CDR2 YFSETQ. The CDR3 region is CASSASNPATGGAFF.

The rearrangement joins TRBV29-1 to TRBJ1-2. This CDR3 is built from 11 residues. In germline, CDR1 is SQVTM, CDR2 ANQGSEA. The CDR3 reads CSVDQDYGYTF.

The chain recombines TRBV5-6 with TRBJ2-1; the TCRdb D gene call, TRBD1, has no DNA to confirm it. The CDR3 runs 16 residues. Looked up from germline, CDR1 is SGHDT and CDR2 is YYEEEE. The CDR3 spells CASTSTGTGPYNEQFF.

The J gene is TRBJ2-7, the V gene TRBV7-6; TCRdb selects TRBD1, and the lack of DNA leaves this call unchecked. CDR3 length equals 15 residues. Germline assignment: CDR1 SGHVS and CDR2 FNYEAQ. The CDR3 sequence: CASSLGGYSSYEQYF.